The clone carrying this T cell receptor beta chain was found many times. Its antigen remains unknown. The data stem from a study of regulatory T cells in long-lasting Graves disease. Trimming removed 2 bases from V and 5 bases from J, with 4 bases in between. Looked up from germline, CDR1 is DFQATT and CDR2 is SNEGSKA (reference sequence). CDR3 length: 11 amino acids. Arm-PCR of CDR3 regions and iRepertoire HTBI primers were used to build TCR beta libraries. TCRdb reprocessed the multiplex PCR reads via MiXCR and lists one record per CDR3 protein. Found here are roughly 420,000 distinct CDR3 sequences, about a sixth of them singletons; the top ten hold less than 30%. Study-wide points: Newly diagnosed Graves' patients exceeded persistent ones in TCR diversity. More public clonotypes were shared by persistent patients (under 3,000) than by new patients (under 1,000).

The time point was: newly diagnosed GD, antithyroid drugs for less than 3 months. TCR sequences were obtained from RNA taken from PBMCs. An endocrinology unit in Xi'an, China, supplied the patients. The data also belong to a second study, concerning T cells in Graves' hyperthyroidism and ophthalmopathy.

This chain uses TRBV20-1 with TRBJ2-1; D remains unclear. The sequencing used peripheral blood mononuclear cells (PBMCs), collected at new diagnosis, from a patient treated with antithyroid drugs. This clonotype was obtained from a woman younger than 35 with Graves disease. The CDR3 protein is CSARLDNEQFF. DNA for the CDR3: TGCAGTGCTAGACTAGACAATGAGCAGTTCTTC.